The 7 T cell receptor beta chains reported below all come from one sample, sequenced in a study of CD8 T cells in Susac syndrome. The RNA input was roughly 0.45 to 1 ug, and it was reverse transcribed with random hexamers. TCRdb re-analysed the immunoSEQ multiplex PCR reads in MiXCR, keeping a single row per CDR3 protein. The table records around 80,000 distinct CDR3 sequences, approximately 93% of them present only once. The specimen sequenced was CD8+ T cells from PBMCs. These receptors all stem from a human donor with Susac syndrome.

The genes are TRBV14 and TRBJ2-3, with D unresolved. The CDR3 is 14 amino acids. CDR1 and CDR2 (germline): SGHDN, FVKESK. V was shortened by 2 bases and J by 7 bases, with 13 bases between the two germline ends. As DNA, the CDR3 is TGTGCCAGCAGCCAACCCGGCGTCTTGTATACGCAGTATTTT. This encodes CASSQPGVLYTQYF. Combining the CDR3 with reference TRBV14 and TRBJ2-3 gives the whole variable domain EAGVTQFPSHSVIEKGQTVTLRCDPISGHDNLYWYRRVMGKEIKFLLHFVKESKQDESGMPNNRFLAERTGGTYSTLKVQPAELEDSGVYFCASSQPGVLYTQYFGPGTRLTVL.

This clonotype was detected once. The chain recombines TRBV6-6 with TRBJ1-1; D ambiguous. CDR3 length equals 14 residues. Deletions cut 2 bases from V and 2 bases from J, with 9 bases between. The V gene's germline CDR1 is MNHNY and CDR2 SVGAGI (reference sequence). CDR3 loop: CASSYVRSNTEAFF. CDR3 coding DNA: TGTGCCAGCAGTTACGTGCGATCCAACACTGAAGCTTTCTTT.

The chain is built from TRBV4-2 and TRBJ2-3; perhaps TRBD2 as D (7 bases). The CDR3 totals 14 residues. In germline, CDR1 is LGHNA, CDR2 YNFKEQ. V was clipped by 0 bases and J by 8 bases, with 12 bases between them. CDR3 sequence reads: CASSQEDSGITQYF. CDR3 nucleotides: TGTGCCAGCAGCCAAGAGGACAGCGGGATTACGCAGTATTTT.

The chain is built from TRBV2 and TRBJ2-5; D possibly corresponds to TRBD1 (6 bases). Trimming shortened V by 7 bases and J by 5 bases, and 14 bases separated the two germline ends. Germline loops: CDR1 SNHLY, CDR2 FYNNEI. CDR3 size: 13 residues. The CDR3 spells CASTATGYETQYF. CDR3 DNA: TGTGCCAGCACCGCCACAGGGTATGAGACCCAGTACTTC.

CDR3 coding DNA: TGCAGCTCCACAACCACAGGGAGTGAAGCTTTCTTT. Protein: CSSTTTGSEAFF. The chain combines TRBV20-1 with TRBJ1-1; D possibly corresponds to TRBD1 (6 bases). CDR3 length: 12 residues. Germline values: CDR1 DFQATT, CDR2 SNEGSKA (reference sequence).

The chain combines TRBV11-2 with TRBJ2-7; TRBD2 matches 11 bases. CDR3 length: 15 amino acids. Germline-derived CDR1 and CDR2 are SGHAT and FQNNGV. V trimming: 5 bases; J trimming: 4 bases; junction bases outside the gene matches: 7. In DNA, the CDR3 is TGTGCCAGCAGCGAACTAGCGGGAGCCCCATACGAGCAGTACTTC. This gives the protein CASSELAGAPYEQYF.

The CDR3 DNA follows: TGTGCCAGCAGCGTAGAGGGCGCTGGGAGCGAAAAACTGTTTTTT. Protein: CASSVEGAGSEKLFF. The chain carries TRBV9 and TRBJ1-4; no clear D. The length of the CDR3 is 15 residues. V lost 0 bases to trimming and J lost 8 bases, with 14 bases between them. CDR1 is SGDLS and CDR2 is YYNGEE in the germline V gene.